This T cell receptor (beta chain) was documented in a study of T-cell reconstitution after alpha-beta-depleted transplantation in children. Study results and caveats: At one year after transplant, newly produced T cells mostly accounted for T-cell counts and diversity. After transplant, high TCRbeta diversity at day 60 in some patients arose from surviving recipient T cells and thymic progenitors.

Germline CDR1 MNHEY, CDR2 SMNVEV (reference sequence). The ends were cut back, 6 bases at V and 4 bases at J, with 12 bases in the middle. The CDR3 totals 13 residues. Preparation of the TCRbeta library used unique molecular identifiers. Each CDR3 protein is one row after TCRdb ran MiXCR on the PCR reads. The sample consists of almost 500,000 distinct CDR3 sequences, roughly a tenth of them appearing once. At least ten counts were recorded for this clonotype. The antigen remains unidentified. Sequenced here: PBMCs, sampled before TCRalphabeta/CD19-depleted stem cell transplant. The rearrangement links TRBV27 to TRBJ1-2; a possible D gene is TRBD1 (6 bases). The receptor comes from a child younger than 10 with inherited bone marrow failure, due to receive a stem cell transplant. CDR3 residues: CASSFRGLYGYTF. The CDR3 nucleotides read TGTGCCAGCAGCTTCAGGGGCCTCTATGGCTACACCTTC.